What follows describes a single T cell receptor (beta chain). The antigen is undetermined. Sequenced by immunoSEQ multiplex PCR; TCRdb stores in-frame clones only, minus some. The sample gives about 48,000 clones, 83% of which show up once; approximately 1.2% is in the top ten. The source of the sample is a study of OX40 agonist ivuxolimab in advanced cancers. At the level of the study: Patients received ivuxolimab, an agonistic anti-OX40 (CD134) antibody.

The CDR3 has 15 amino acids. Germline V CDR1 and CDR2: LNHDA, SQIVND (reference sequence). V shed 5 bases and J shed 0 bases, with 13 bases lying between them. Findings and caveats of the study: Among the nonresponders, some also had low normalized T-cell clonal expansion.

The TCR sequence derives from an adult with an advanced solid tumor such as melanoma, head and neck, liver or kidney cancer. Here the sequenced sample was CD4+ or CD8+ T cells sorted from blood, taken in a trial of the OX40 agonist ivuxolimab. The chain recombines TRBV19 with TRBJ2-5; possible D gene TRBD2, 6 bases. The DNA of the CDR3 is TGTGCCAGTAGTCCCCTCCGGGACTACCAAGAGACCCAGTACTTC. Translation: CASSPLRDYQETQYF.